This entry concerns a single TCR beta chain. Its target is not known. V gave up 1 base and J gave up 5 bases, with 9 bases separating them. The CDR3 consists of 13 residues. The V gene's germline CDR1 is SGHRS and CDR2 YFSETQ. These data originate in a study of cytomegalovirus exposure and HLA in healthy donors. General study points: Researchers reportedly found TCR beta sequences accurately predicted most subjects' HLA-A and HLA-B alleles. One variant, a missense change in DCLRE1C, was linked in a later analysis to TCR beta V- and J-gene trimming.

PCR was performed using 60 Vbeta and 13 Jbeta primers. Method: immunoSEQ multiplex PCR; TCRdb's copy keeps in-frame clones and lacks some. The table records some 190,000 clones, 70% to 80% of them present only once. All donors participated as healthy donors of bone marrow. The rearrangement joins TRBV5-1 to TRBJ2-5; no definite D call. Material for sequencing was PBMCs. The sequence derives from a woman under 40 in good health and CMV-seropositive. CDR3 residues: CASSLRAAETQYF. The CDR3 DNA reads TGCGCCAGCAGCTTGCGCGCAGCGGAGACCCAGTACTTC.